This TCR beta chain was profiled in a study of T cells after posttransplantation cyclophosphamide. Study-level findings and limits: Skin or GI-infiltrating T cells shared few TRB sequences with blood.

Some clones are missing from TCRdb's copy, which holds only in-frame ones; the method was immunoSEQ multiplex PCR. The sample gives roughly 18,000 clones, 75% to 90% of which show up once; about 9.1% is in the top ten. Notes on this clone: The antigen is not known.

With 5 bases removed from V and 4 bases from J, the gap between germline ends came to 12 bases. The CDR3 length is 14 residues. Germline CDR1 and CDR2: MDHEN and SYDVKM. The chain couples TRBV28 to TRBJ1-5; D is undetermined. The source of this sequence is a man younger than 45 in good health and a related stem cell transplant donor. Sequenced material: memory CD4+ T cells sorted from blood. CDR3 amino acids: CASSTHSFNQPQHF. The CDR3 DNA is TGTGCCAGCAGTACGCACAGTTTTAATCAGCCCCAGCATTTT. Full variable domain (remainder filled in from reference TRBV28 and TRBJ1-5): DVKVTQSSRYLVKRTGEKVFLECVQDMDHENMFWYRQDPGLGLRLIYFSYDVKMKEKGDIPEGYSVSREKKERFSLILESASTNQTSMYLCASSTHSFNQPQHFGDGTRLSIL.